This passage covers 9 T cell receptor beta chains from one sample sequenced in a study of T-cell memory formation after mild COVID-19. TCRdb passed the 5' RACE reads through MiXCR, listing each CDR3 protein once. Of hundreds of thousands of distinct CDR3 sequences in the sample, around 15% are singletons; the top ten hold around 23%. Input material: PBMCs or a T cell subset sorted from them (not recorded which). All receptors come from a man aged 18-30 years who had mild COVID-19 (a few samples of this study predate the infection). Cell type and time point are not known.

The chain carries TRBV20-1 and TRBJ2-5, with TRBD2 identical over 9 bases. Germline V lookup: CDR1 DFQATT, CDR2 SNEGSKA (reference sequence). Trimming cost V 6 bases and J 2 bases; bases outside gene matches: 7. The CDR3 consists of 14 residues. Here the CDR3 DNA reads TGCAGTGCCACCCGAGCGGGGGGACAAGAGACCCAGTACTTC. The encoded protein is CSATRAGGQETQYF.

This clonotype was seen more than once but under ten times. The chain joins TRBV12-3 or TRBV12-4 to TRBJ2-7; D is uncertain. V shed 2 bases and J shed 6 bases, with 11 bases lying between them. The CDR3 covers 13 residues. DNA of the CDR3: TGTGCCAGCAGTTTAACTCCCTCTTCCGAGCAGTACTTC. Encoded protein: CASSLTPSSEQYF.

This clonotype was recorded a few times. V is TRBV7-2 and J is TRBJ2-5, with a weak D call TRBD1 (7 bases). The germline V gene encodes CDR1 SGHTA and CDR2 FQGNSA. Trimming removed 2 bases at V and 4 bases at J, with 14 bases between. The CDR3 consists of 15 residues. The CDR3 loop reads CASSLQGGPGETQYF. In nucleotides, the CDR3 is TGTGCCAGCAGCTTACAGGGGGGCCCCGGAGAGACCCAGTACTTC.

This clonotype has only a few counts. The chain's CDR3 is CASSPTLMTDTQYF. CDR3 bases: TGTGCCAGCAGTCCAACTCTGATGACAGATACGCAGTATTTT. V and J are TRBV12-3 or TRBV12-4 and TRBJ2-3; no definite D call. CDR3 length equals 14 residues. V was trimmed by 5 bases and J by 3 bases, leaving 12 bases between them.

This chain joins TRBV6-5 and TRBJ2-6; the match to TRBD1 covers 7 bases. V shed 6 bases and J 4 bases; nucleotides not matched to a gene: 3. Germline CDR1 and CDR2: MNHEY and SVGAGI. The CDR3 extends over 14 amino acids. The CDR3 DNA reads TGTGCCAGCAGGACAGGGTCCGGGGCCAACGTCCTGACTTTC. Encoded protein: CASRTGSGANVLTF.

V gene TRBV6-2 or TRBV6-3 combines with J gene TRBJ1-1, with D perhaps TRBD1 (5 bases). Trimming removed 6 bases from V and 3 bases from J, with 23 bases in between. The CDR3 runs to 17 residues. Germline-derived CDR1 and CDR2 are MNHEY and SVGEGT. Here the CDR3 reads CASSFTYRGEADTEAFF. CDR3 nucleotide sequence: TGTGCCAGCAGCTTCACCTACCGAGGGGAAGCGGACACTGAAGCTTTCTTT.

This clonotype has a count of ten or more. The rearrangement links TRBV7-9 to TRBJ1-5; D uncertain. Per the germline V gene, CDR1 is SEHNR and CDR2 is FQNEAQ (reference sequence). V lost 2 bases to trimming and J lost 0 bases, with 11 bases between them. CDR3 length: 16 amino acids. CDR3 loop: CASSLSGFHSNQPQHF. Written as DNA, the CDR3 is TGTGCCAGCAGCTTAAGCGGGTTCCATAGCAATCAGCCCCAGCATTTT.

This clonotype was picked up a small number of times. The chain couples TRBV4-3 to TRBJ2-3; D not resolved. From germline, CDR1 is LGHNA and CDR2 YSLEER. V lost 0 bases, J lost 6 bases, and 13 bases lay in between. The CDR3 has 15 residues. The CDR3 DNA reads TGCGCCAGCAGCCAAGAGCCATCCACCGCGGATACGCAGTATTTT. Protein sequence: CASSQEPSTADTQYF.

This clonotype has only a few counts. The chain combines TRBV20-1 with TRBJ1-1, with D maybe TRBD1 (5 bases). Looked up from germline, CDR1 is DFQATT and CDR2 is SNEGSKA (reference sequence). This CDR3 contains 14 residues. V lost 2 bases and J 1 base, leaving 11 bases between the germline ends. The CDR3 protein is CSARHRQRNTEAFF. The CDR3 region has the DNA TGCAGTGCTAGACACCGACAGAGGAACACTGAAGCTTTCTTT.